The 23 T cell receptor beta chains presented below share a single source sample, sequenced in a study of blood T cells in healthy people across ages. For the second PCR, which ran for about 7 to 11 cycles, a sample-barcoded 5' primer and a J-beta primer mix were used. Each CDR3 protein gets one entry after TCRdb re-called the 5' RACE reads with MiXCR. The sample lists around 900,000 distinct CDR3 sequences; more than 25% were seen once. The sample was blood. The receptor source for this set is an elderly woman in good health.

This clonotype was counted ten times or more. This chain uses TRBV11-2 with TRBJ2-7; 15 bases are a match to TRBD2. Germline V gene data show CDR1 as SGHAT and CDR2 as FQNNGV. The length of the CDR3 is 16 residues. V lost 5 bases and J lost 4; bases outside the gene matches: 6. CDR3 nucleotides: TGTGCCAGCAGCATCGGGACTAGCGGGGGGAAATACGAGCAGTACTTC. This gives the protein CASSIGTSGGKYEQYF.

This clonotype was seen many times. The V gene is TRBV12-3 or TRBV12-4, the J gene TRBJ2-7; 7 nucleotides match TRBD2. With the DNA end fitting TRBJ2-5 better, the J assignment may be wrong. This CDR3 is built from 14 residues. The CDR3 protein is CASSLRAGAETQYF. The CDR3 DNA is TGTGCCAGCAGTTTACGGGCGGGAGCCGAGACCCAGTACTTC.

A word on this clonotype: One end of the junction is discordant with germline, which a read error may explain. The chain is built from TRBV20-1 and TRBJ2-1; D ambiguous. The DNA end is a closer match to TRBJ2-5, so the J assignment may be wrong. The CDR3 is 12 residues long. Germline V gene lookup returns CDR1 DFQATT and CDR2 SNEGSKA (reference sequence). The CDR3 bases are TGCAGTGCGAGAGTCCCTACAGAGGCCCAGTACTTC. This encodes CSARVPTEAQYF.

The chain links TRBV20-1 to TRBJ1-4; 7 nucleotides match TRBD1. CDR1 is DFQATT, CDR2 SNEGSKA, per germline (reference sequence). Trimming removed 3 bases from V and 0 bases from J; junction bases left unmatched: 4. The CDR3 has 15 amino acids. This chain's CDR3 is CSASRRGATNEKLFF. The CDR3 nucleotides are TGCAGTGCTAGTCGCAGGGGGGCAACTAATGAAAAACTGTTTTTT.

The rearrangement uses TRBV20-1 and TRBJ2-1; 8 bases fit TRBD1. The CDR3 sequence is 15 residues long. Germline loops: CDR1 DFQATT, CDR2 SNEGSKA (reference sequence). V trimming: 6 bases; J trimming: 5 bases; junction bases outside the gene matches: 12. In DNA, the CDR3 is TGCAGTGCCGACCCGGACAGGGCGCCTCACAATGAGCAGTTCTTC. This gives the protein CSADPDRAPHNEQFF.

This clonotype was counted at least ten times. The chain employs TRBV5-1 and TRBJ2-5, with 8 nucleotides matching TRBD2. Unmatched junction bases numbered 5, after V lost 1 base and J lost 3 bases. Germline V gives CDR1 SGHRS, CDR2 YFSETQ. CDR3 length: 15 amino acids. In DNA, the CDR3 is TGCGCCAGCAGCTTGTCCGCGGGGGGAAAAGAGACCCAGTACTTC. Translated: CASSLSAGGKETQYF.

This clonotype has a count of ten or more. The chain is built from TRBV9 and TRBJ2-5, with 8 bases fitting TRBD2. Germline trimming cut 2 bases from V and 4 bases from J; bases unmatched to any gene: 4. Germline CDR1 reads SGDLS; CDR2 reads YYNGEE. The length of the CDR3 is 14 residues. CDR3 coding DNA: TGTGCCAGCAGCGTTACAAGCGGGGGAGAGACCCAGTACTTC. Translated: CASSVTSGGETQYF.

Comments on this clonotype: At one end, the junction sequence differs from germline, possibly due to a read error. The chain employs TRBV18 and TRBJ2-5, with D unresolved. This CDR3 is built from 13 residues. Germline V CDR1 and CDR2: KGHSH, LQKENI. DNA of the CDR3: TGTGCCGGCTCACCGAACCTTGGAGAGACCCTGTACTTC. Amino acids: CAGSPNLGETLYF.

The chain has TRBV20-1 and TRBJ2-6; D is perhaps TRBD1 (5 bases). Germline-derived CDR1 and CDR2 are DFQATT and SNEGSKA (reference sequence). The CDR3 loop spans 14 amino acids. With 4 bases removed from V and 2 bases from J, the gap between germline ends came to 9 bases. The CDR3 sequence is CSATPGTGANVLTF. The CDR3 bases are TGCAGTGCTACCCCAGGGACTGGGGCCAACGTCCTGACTTTC.

The chain is built from TRBV20-1 and TRBJ2-1, with 8 bases matching TRBD1. CDR1 DFQATT and CDR2 SNEGSKA come from the germline V gene (reference sequence). The CDR3 extends over 13 amino acids. Losses at the gene ends were 0 bases for V and 10 bases for J; bases not matched to a gene: 5. The CDR3 nucleotides read TGCAGTGCTAGAGACAGGGGGCCGGGGGAGCAGTTCTTC. The encoded protein is CSARDRGPGEQFF.

This clonotype has a single count. This chain joins TRBV11-2 and TRBJ2-7, with a tentative D call TRBD2 (6 bases). Germline CDR1 and CDR2: SGHAT and FQNNGV. There are 15 residues in the CDR3. The V gene lost 5 bases and the J gene lost 0 bases, with 14 bases spanning the gap. CDR3: CASSQIRGYSYEQYF. In nucleotides, the CDR3 is TGTGCCAGCAGCCAAATCCGGGGGTACTCCTACGAGCAGTACTTC.

The rearrangement links TRBV11-3 to TRBJ2-6; a possible D gene is TRBD2 (7 bases). The CDR3 sequence is 15 residues long. Germline V lookup: CDR1 SGHNT, CDR2 YENEEA. The ends were cut back, 2 bases at V and 4 bases at J, with 9 bases in the middle. The CDR3 nucleotides read TGTGCCAGCAGCTTACCGGGGGGCGGGGCCAACGTCCTGACTTTC. Translated, it gives CASSLPGGGANVLTF.

This clonotype was found many times. The genes are TRBV2 and TRBJ2-3; D is perhaps TRBD2 (6 bases). V dropped 3 bases and J dropped 2 bases, with 12 bases sitting between them. CDR1 SNHLY and CDR2 FYNNEI come from the germline V gene. CDR3 length equals 15 residues. The CDR3 sequence: CASSERDHPTDTQYF. The CDR3 DNA follows: TGTGCCAGCAGTGAGCGGGACCACCCCACAGATACGCAGTATTTT.

This clonotype was seen once. This could be a read error, since a much larger clone is one nucleotide away. The chain couples TRBV12-3 or TRBV12-4 to TRBJ1-1; unclear D gene. This CDR3 has 11 residues. V lost 8 bases to trimming and J lost 7 bases, with 11 bases between them. In DNA, the CDR3 is TGTGCCAGCGGTCTCGACCTTGAAGCTTTCTTT. The encoded protein is CASGLDLEAFF.

This clonotype was seen many times. The V call is TRBV7-2, the J call TRBJ2-5; TRBD2 matches 13 bases. From germline, CDR1 is SGHTA and CDR2 FQGNSA. The CDR3 runs to 17 residues. Germline trimming cut 5 bases from V and 7 bases from J; bases unmatched to any gene: 13. CDR3 DNA: TGTGCCAGCAGCCCCGTATTAACTAGCGGGGGGGCGGGGACCCAGTACTTC. Amino acids: CASSPVLTSGGAGTQYF.

Ten or more counts support this clonotype. The V gene is TRBV6-2 or TRBV6-3, the J gene TRBJ1-2, with 7 bases identical to TRBD1. The V segment lost 2 bases and the J segment 3 bases; nucleotides outside the gene matches: 9. Germline-derived CDR1 and CDR2 are MNHEY and SVGEGT. This CDR3 contains 16 residues. In DNA form, the CDR3 reads TGTGCCAGCAGTTACGCCTCAGGGGGAGCCGACTATGGCTACACCTTC. Its translation is CASSYASGGADYGYTF.

About this clonotype itself: Given a much more abundant clone one base away, this may be a read error. The genes are TRBV6-1 and TRBJ2-5; 7 bases are a match to TRBD1. Germline CDR1 is MNHNS and CDR2 is SASEGT. This CDR3 has 12 residues. The CDR3 is CASSGDREIQYF. The DNA of the CDR3 is TGTGCCAGCAGCGGAGACAGGGAGATCCAGTACTTC.

The rearrangement links TRBV18 to TRBJ2-1; a possible D gene is TRBD1 (5 bases). The J call is uncertain, as TRBJ2-7 better fits the DNA end. Germline CDR1 reads KGHSH; CDR2 reads LQKENI. This CDR3 comprises 16 residues. This CDR3 reads CASSPIADSSYNEQYF. The CDR3 nucleotides read TGTGCCAGCTCACCAATAGCTGACAGCTCCTACAATGAGCAGTACTTC.

In its sample, this clonotype was seen once. A junction boundary mismatches the germline segment, possibly from a read error. V and J are TRBV29-1 and TRBJ1-2, with no clear D. The CDR3 length is 13 residues. In germline, CDR1 is SQVTM, CDR2 ANQGSEA. CDR3 sequence reads: CSVEVQADYGYTF. The CDR3 DNA sequence: TGCAGCGTTGAAGTCCAAGCGGACTATGGCTATACCTTC. Full variable domain (missing parts from reference TRBV29-1 and TRBJ1-2): SAVISQKPSRDICQRGTSLTIQCQVDSQVTMMFWYRQQPGQSLTLIATANQGSEATYESGFVIDKFPISRPNLTFSTLTVSNMSPEDSSIYLCSVEVQADYGYTFGSGTRLTVV.

This clonotype is a singleton in its sample. The V and J genes are TRBV10-3 and TRBJ2-2; D gene ambiguous. The CDR3 has 15 amino acids. Trimming stripped 2 bases from V and 5 bases from J, with 12 bases between. Germline values: CDR1 ENHRY, CDR2 SYGVKD. The CDR3 spells CAISEPLYGTGELFF. In DNA, the CDR3 is TGTGCCATCAGTGAGCCTCTCTACGGAACCGGGGAGCTGTTTTTT.

The table lists this clonotype with many counts. CDR3 protein: CASSQDPGTSGTETQYF. Written as DNA, the CDR3 is TGTGCCAGCAGCCAAGACCCGGGGACTAGCGGAACTGAGACCCAGTACTTC. The V gene is TRBV4-2, the J gene TRBJ2-5; TRBD2 aligns across 11 bases. The CDR3 spans 17 residues. The V gene's germline CDR1 is LGHNA and CDR2 YNFKEQ. Trimming removed 0 bases from V and 5 bases from J; junction bases left unmatched: 8.

This clonotype has at least ten counts. One junction end does not reproduce the germline sequence, and a read error may be involved. V usage is TRBV7-2 and J usage is TRBJ2-5; 13 positions match TRBD2. This CDR3 region has 16 residues. Germline CDR1 and CDR2: SGHTA and FQGNSA. CDR3 protein: CASSSRTSGGLETKYF. Written as DNA, the CDR3 is TGTGCCAGCAGCTCCAGGACTAGCGGGGGTTTAGAGACCAAGTACTTC.

This clonotype was seen only a few times. The rearrangement joins TRBV7-2 to TRBJ1-4; 7 nucleotides align to TRBD1. The CDR3 loop spans 17 amino acids. Trimming removed 0 bases from V and 1 base from J; junction bases left unmatched: 5. Germline V gene data show CDR1 as SGHTA and CDR2 as FQGNSA. The CDR3 spells CASSLAGGVGTNEKLFF. As DNA, the CDR3 is TGTGCCAGCAGCTTAGCAGGGGGCGTTGGAACTAATGAAAAACTGTTTTTT.